Below, one TCR beta chain is given with its context. TCRdb keeps only in-frame clones here, not all; method: immunoSEQ multiplex PCR. The sample has more than 200,000 clones, roughly nine tenths seen once. CDR1 and CDR2 from the germline V gene are SGHDN and FVKESK. This CDR3 has 16 residues. V lost 1 base to trimming and J lost 6 bases; unmatched junction nucleotides: 2. The sample comes from a study of blood T cell repertoires in COVID-19. Participants, roughly 18 to 100 years old, spanned 25 or so US areas. The sequence derives from a woman under 40 with acute COVID-19. Source material: PBMCs or T cells enriched from blood (not recorded which). This chain links TRBV14 with TRBJ2-3, with 15 bases matching TRBD2. The CDR3 region has the DNA TGTGCCAGCAGCCAAGTCGGGACTAGCGGGAGGGATACGCAGTATTTT. Translating gives CASSQVGTSGRDTQYF.